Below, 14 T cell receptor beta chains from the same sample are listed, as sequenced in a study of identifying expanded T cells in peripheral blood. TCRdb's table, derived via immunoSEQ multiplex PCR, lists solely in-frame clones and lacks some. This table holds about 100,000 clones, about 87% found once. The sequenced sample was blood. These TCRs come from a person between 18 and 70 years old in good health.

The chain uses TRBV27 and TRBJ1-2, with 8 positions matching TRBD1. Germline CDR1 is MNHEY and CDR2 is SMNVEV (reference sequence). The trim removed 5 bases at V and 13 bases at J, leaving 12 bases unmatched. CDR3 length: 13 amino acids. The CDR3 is CASSTTGGTDLTF. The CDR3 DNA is TGTGCCAGCAGTACTACAGGGGGGACTGATCTCACCTTC.

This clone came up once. CDR3 bases: TGTGCCAGCAGTCAGGGACAGCGGAACACTGAAGCTTTCTTT. It yields the protein CASSQGQRNTEAFF. J is TRBJ1-1 and V is TRBV27, with 7 bases matching TRBD1. Germline-derived CDR1 and CDR2 are MNHEY and SMNVEV (reference sequence). Trimming cost V 5 bases and J 1 base; bases outside gene matches: 4. The CDR3 runs to 14 residues.

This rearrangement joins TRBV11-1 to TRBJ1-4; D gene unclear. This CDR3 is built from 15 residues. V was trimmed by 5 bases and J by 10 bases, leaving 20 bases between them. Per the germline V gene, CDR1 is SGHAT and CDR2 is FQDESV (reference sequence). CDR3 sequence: CASSPTRSPDGKLFF. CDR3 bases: TGTGCCAGCAGCCCCACGCGATCCCCTGACGGAAAACTGTTTTTT.

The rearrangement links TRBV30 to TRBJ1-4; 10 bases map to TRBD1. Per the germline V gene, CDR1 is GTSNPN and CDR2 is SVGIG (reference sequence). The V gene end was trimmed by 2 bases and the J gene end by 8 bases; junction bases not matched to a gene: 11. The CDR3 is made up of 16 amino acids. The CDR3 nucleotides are TGTGCCTGGAGTCCCACGGGACAGGGGTTTGACGAAAAACTGTTTTTT. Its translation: CAWSPTGQGFDEKLFF.

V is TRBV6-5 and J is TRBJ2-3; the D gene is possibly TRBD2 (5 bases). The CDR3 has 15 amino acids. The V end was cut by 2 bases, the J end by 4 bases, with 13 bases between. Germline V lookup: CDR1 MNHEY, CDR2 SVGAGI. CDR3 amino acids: CASSYPTWEPDTQYF. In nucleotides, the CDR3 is TGTGCCAGCAGTTACCCTACGTGGGAGCCAGATACGCAGTATTTT.

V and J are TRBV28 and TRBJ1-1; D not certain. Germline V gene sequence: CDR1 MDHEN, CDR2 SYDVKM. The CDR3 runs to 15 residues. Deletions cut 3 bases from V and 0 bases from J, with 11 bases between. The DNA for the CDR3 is TGTGCCAGCAGTTTGACGACTTTACTGAACACTGAAGCTTTCTTT. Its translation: CASSLTTLLNTEAFF.

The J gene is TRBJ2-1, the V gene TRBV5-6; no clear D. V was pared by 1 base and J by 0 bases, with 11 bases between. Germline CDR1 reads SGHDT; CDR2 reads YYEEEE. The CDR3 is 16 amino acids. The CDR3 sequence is CASSLSRQASYNEQFF. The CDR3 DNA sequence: TGTGCCAGCAGCTTGTCTCGGCAGGCCTCCTACAATGAGCAGTTCTTC. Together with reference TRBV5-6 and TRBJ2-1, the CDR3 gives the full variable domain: DAGVTQSPTHLIKTRGQQVTLRCSPKSGHDTVSWYQQALGQGPQFIFQYYEEEERQRGNFPDRFSGHQFPNYSSELNVNALLLGDSALYLCASSLSRQASYNEQFFGPGTRLTVL.

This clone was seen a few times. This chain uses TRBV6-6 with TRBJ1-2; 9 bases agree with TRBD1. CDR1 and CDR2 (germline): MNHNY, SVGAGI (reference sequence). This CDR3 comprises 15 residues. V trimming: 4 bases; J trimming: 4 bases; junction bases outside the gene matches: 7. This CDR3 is CASSLSGQGFYGYTF. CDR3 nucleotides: TGTGCCAGCAGTTTGTCGGGACAGGGCTTCTATGGCTACACCTTC.

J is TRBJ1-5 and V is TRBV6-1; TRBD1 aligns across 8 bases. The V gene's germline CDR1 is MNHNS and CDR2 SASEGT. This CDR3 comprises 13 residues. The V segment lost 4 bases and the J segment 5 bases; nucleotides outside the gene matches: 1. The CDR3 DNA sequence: TGTGCCAGCAGTGTACAGGGGGATCAGCCCCAGCATTTT. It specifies CASSVQGDQPQHF.

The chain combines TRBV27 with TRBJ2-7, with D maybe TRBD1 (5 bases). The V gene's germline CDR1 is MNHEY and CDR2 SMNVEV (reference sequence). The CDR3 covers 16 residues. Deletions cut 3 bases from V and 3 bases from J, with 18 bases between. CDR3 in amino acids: CASSFGQGGMDYEQYF. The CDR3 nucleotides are TGTGCCAGCAGTTTTGGGCAGGGTGGGATGGACTACGAGCAGTACTTC.

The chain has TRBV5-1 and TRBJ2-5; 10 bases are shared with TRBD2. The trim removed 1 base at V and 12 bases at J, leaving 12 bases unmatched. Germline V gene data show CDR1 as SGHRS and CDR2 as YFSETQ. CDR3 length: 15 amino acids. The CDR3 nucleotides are TGCGCCAGCAGCTTGTTAACTAGCGGGGTCAACCGGGAGTACTTC. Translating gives CASSLLTSGVNREYF.

CDR3 sequence: CAWSVGRGTLSSTDTQYF. Written as DNA, the CDR3 is TGTGCCTGGAGTGTCGGCAGGGGTACCCTTTCTAGCACAGATACGCAGTATTTT. V and J are TRBV30 and TRBJ2-3; possibly TRBD1 for D (6 bases). The CDR3 extends over 18 amino acids. In germline, CDR1 is GTSNPN, CDR2 SVGIG (reference sequence). Trimming shortened V by 0 bases and J by 0 bases, and 19 bases separated the two germline ends.

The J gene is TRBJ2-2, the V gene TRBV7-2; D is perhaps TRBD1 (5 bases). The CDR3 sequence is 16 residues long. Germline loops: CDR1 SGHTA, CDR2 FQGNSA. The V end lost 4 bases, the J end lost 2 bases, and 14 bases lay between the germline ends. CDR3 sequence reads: CASSSSPGSNTGELFF. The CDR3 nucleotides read TGTGCCAGCAGCTCTAGTCCAGGGTCAAACACCGGGGAGCTGTTTTTT. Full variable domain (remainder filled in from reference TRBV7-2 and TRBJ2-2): GAGVSQSPSNKVTEKGKDVELRCDPISGHTALYWYRQSLGQGLEFLIYFQGNSAPDKSGLPSDRFSAERTGGSVSTLTIQRTQQEDSAVYLCASSSSPGSNTGELFFGEGSRLTVL.

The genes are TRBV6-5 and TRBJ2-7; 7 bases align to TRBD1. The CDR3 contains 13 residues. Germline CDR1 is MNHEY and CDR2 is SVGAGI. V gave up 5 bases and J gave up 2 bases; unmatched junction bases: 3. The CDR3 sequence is CASSRGQTYEQYF. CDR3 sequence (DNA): TGTGCCAGCAGTCGGGGACAGACCTACGAGCAGTACTTC.